This is a list of T cell receptor beta chains from one sample in a study of shared clonotypes between healthy human individuals. The protocol was immunoSEQ multiplex PCR, while the TCRdb copy is restricted to in-frame clones and leaves out a portion. The sample contains roughly 1,000,000 clones, around 82% of which appear only once. The specimen was memory CD4+ T cells from PBMCs. The receptor source for this set is a man aged 18 to 35 in good health. Some clones in this sample may be carry-over from other donors' samples. Both conserved end residues are part of each CDR3. A D gene is named only where the DNA matches it firmly. A clone size is listed for some rows: how often the clone was seen (once, few, many), or a class if it is expanded.

j_gene: TRBJ2-1
v_gene: TRBV2
abundance: -
d_gene: TRBD2
CDR3aa: CASSEALAAGYNEQFF
CDR3nt: TGTGCCAGCAGTGAAGCACTAGCGGCGGGCTACAATGAGCAGTTCTTC

j_gene: TRBJ2-5
v_gene: TRBV30
abundance: -
d_gene: TRBD1
CDR3aa: CASTGTGQETQYF
CDR3nt: TGTGCCTCCACCGGGACAGGGCAAGAGACCCAGTACTTC

j_gene: TRBJ2-5
v_gene: TRBV14
abundance: -
d_gene: TRBD2
CDR3aa: CASSQELAGRYQETQYF
CDR3nt: TGTGCCAGCAGCCAAGAACTAGCGGGAAGGTACCAAGAGACCCAGTACTTC

j_gene: TRBJ1-5
v_gene: TRBV30
abundance: -
d_gene: -
CDR3aa: CAWSLALGNQPQHF
CDR3nt: TGTGCCTGGAGTCTCGCCTTAGGTAATCAGCCCCAGCATTTT

j_gene: TRBJ2-7
v_gene: TRBV27
abundance: once
d_gene: -
CDR3aa: CASSLSTATPTYEQYF
CDR3nt: TGTGCCAGCAGTTTATCGACAGCAACGCCAACCTACGAGCAGTACTTC

j_gene: TRBJ1-2
v_gene: TRBV5-1
abundance: -
d_gene: -
CDR3aa: CASSFRDSNYGYTF
CDR3nt: TGCGCCAGCAGCTTCAGGGATAGTAATTATGGCTACACCTTC

j_gene: TRBJ1-3
v_gene: TRBV5-6
abundance: many
d_gene: -
CDR3aa: CASTSGLPRSGNTIYF
CDR3nt: TGTGCCAGCACCTCTGGGCTACCGCGCTCTGGAAACACCATATATTTT

j_gene: TRBJ2-2
v_gene: TRBV7-3
abundance: -
d_gene: -
CDR3aa: CASSSLSTTGELFF
CDR3nt: TGTGCCAGCAGCTCGCTTTCAACGACCGGGGAGCTGTTTTTT

j_gene: TRBJ2-2
v_gene: TRBV11-2
abundance: -
d_gene: -
CDR3aa: CASSSIAGELFF
CDR3nt: TGTGCCAGCAGCTCTATCGCCGGGGAGCTGTTTTTT

j_gene: TRBJ2-3
v_gene: TRBV2
abundance: -
d_gene: -
CDR3aa: CASSSRTSTDTQYF
CDR3nt: TGTGCCAGCAGTTCTAGAACTAGCACAGATACGCAGTATTTT

j_gene: TRBJ1-1
v_gene: TRBV5-1
abundance: -
d_gene: -
CDR3aa: CASSLEPRANTEAFF
CDR3nt: TGCGCCAGCAGCTTGGAACCCAGGGCGAACACTGAAGCTTTCTTT

j_gene: TRBJ1-4
v_gene: TRBV28
abundance: -
d_gene: -
CDR3aa: CASTPLVNEKLFF
CDR3nt: TGTGCCAGCACACCTCTTGTTAATGAAAAACTGTTTTTT

j_gene: TRBJ1-3
v_gene: TRBV29-1
abundance: many
d_gene: TRBD1
CDR3aa: CSARTGSGNTIYF
CDR3nt: TGCAGCGCGCGGACAGGCTCTGGAAACACCATATATTTT

j_gene: TRBJ1-5
v_gene: TRBV6-1
abundance: -
d_gene: -
CDR3aa: CASSEWGADQPQHF
CDR3nt: TGTGCCAGCAGTGAGTGGGGGGCGGATCAGCCCCAGCATTTT

j_gene: TRBJ1-5
v_gene: TRBV9
abundance: many
d_gene: -
CDR3aa: CASSGGMTQPQHF
CDR3nt: TGTGCCAGCAGCGGAGGCATGACCCAGCCCCAGCATTTT

j_gene: TRBJ1-5
v_gene: TRBV18
abundance: -
d_gene: -
CDR3aa: CASSPRMSGLDNQPQHF
CDR3nt: TGTGCCAGCTCACCCCGTATGTCGGGATTAGACAATCAGCCCCAGCATTTT

j_gene: TRBJ2-5
v_gene: TRBV28
abundance: -
d_gene: TRBD2
CDR3aa: CASSLLSSGMETQYF
CDR3nt: TGTGCCAGCAGTTTGTTATCTAGCGGGATGGAGACCCAGTACTTC

j_gene: TRBJ2-6
v_gene: TRBV5-4
abundance: -
d_gene: -
CDR3aa: CASSLGSSGANVLTF
CDR3nt: TGTGCCAGCAGCTTGGGTTCCTCTGGGGCCAACGTCCTGACTTTC

j_gene: TRBJ1-2
v_gene: TRBV7-8
abundance: -
d_gene: -
CDR3aa: CASSLDVAGTMGHYGYTF
CDR3nt: TGTGCCAGCAGCTTAGACGTGGCAGGGACCATGGGCCACTATGGCTACACCTTC

j_gene: TRBJ2-6
v_gene: TRBV27
abundance: -
d_gene: -
CDR3aa: CASRRPTGSGANVLTF
CDR3nt: TGTGCCAGCAGACGACCGACAGGCTCTGGGGCCAACGTCCTGACTTTC

j_gene: TRBJ2-5
v_gene: TRBV29-1
abundance: -
d_gene: -
CDR3aa: CSVSELDQETQYF
CDR3nt: TGCAGCGTTTCGGAGCTAGACCAAGAGACCCAGTACTTC

j_gene: TRBJ1-5
v_gene: TRBV6-6
abundance: -
d_gene: -
CDR3aa: CASTLGTVNQPQHF
CDR3nt: TGTGCCAGCACCCTGGGAACAGTCAATCAGCCCCAGCATTTT

j_gene: TRBJ2-3
v_gene: TRBV28
abundance: -
d_gene: -
CDR3aa: CASSSGAAPYF
CDR3nt: TGTGCCAGCAGTTCGGGGGCCGCTCCGTATTTT

j_gene: TRBJ2-1
v_gene: TRBV29-1
abundance: many
d_gene: -
CDR3aa: CSVEGDGYSYSGEQFF
CDR3nt: TGCAGCGTTGAAGGGGACGGATACTCGTACAGTGGTGAGCAGTTCTTC

j_gene: TRBJ2-1
v_gene: TRBV9
abundance: -
d_gene: -
CDR3aa: CASSVATSPYNEQFF
CDR3nt: TGTGCCAGCAGCGTAGCAACTAGCCCCTACAATGAGCAGTTCTTC

j_gene: TRBJ1-2
v_gene: TRBV28
abundance: -
d_gene: TRBD1
CDR3aa: CASIERTGHGYTF
CDR3nt: TGTGCCAGCATTGAGAGGACAGGGCATGGCTACACCTTC

j_gene: TRBJ2-2
v_gene: TRBV7-3
abundance: -
d_gene: -
CDR3aa: CASSLLPEGGNTGELFF
CDR3nt: TGTGCCAGCAGCTTACTCCCAGAGGGGGGAAACACCGGGGAGCTGTTTTTT

j_gene: TRBJ2-7
v_gene: TRBV9
abundance: -
d_gene: -
CDR3aa: CASSVIPGPPFDYEQYF
CDR3nt: TGTGCCAGCAGCGTAATCCCGGGACCCCCCTTTGACTACGAGCAGTACTTC

j_gene: TRBJ1-5
v_gene: TRBV7-8
abundance: -
d_gene: -
CDR3aa: CASSFVAGEQPQHF
CDR3nt: TGTGCCAGCAGCTTCGTGGCAGGGGAACAGCCCCAGCATTTT

j_gene: TRBJ2-1
v_gene: TRBV6-1
abundance: once
d_gene: -
CDR3aa: CASSVDSLREQFF
CDR3nt: TGTGCCAGCAGTGTGGACAGTCTCAGGGAGCAGTTCTTC

j_gene: TRBJ2-7
v_gene: TRBV27
abundance: -
d_gene: -
CDR3aa: CASRRYEQYF
CDR3nt: TGTGCCAGCCGTCGCTACGAGCAGTACTTC

j_gene: TRBJ2-3
v_gene: TRBV5-1
abundance: -
d_gene: -
CDR3aa: CASSSLPGYGTDTQYF
CDR3nt: TGCGCCAGCAGCTCCCTCCCAGGGTATGGCACAGATACGCAGTATTTT

j_gene: TRBJ1-5
v_gene: TRBV5-6
abundance: few
d_gene: TRBD1
CDR3aa: CASTRTGVNQPQHF
CDR3nt: TGTGCCAGCACCAGAACAGGGGTTAATCAGCCCCAGCATTTT

j_gene: TRBJ2-3
v_gene: TRBV5-1
abundance: -
d_gene: TRBD2
CDR3aa: CASSVGTSGRTDTQYF
CDR3nt: TGCGCCAGCAGCGTGGGGACTAGCGGGAGGACAGATACGCAGTATTTT

j_gene: TRBJ1-4
v_gene: TRBV5-1
abundance: -
d_gene: -
CDR3aa: CASSLRTSEKLFF
CDR3nt: TGCGCCAGCAGCTTAAGAACCAGTGAAAAACTGTTTTTT

j_gene: TRBJ2-2
v_gene: TRBV13
abundance: -
d_gene: -
CDR3aa: CASSLKYGRGAYGELFF
CDR3nt: TGTGCCAGCAGCTTAAAGTACGGCAGGGGCGCGTACGGGGAGCTGTTTTTT

j_gene: TRBJ1-1
v_gene: TRBV7-8
abundance: once
d_gene: -
CDR3aa: CASSLGAGWATEAFF
CDR3nt: TGTGCCAGCAGCTTAGGGGCAGGGTGGGCAACTGAAGCTTTCTTT

j_gene: TRBJ1-4
v_gene: TRBV4-2
abundance: -
d_gene: -
CDR3aa: CASSQGGADEKLFF
CDR3nt: TGTGCCAGCAGCCAAGGAGGGGCTGATGAAAAACTGTTTTTT

j_gene: TRBJ2-1
v_gene: TRBV6-5
abundance: -
d_gene: -
CDR3aa: CASSQSYNEQFF
CDR3nt: TGTGCCAGCAGTCAATCCTACAATGAGCAGTTCTTC

j_gene: TRBJ2-2
v_gene: TRBV11-3
abundance: -
d_gene: -
CDR3aa: CASSGNLGRELFF
CDR3nt: TGTGCCAGCAGCGGAAATTTAGGCCGGGAGCTGTTTTTT

j_gene: TRBJ1-1
v_gene: TRBV5-4
abundance: -
d_gene: -
CDR3aa: CASSLDRASTRRAFF
CDR3nt: TGTGCCAGCAGCTTGGACAGGGCCTCCACCCGGCGGGCTTTCTTT

j_gene: TRBJ1-1
v_gene: TRBV27
abundance: -
d_gene: -
CDR3aa: CASSPTLVAFTEAFF
CDR3nt: TGTGCCAGCAGTCCAACCCTCGTGGCGTTCACTGAAGCTTTCTTT

j_gene: TRBJ1-4
v_gene: TRBV5-1
abundance: -
d_gene: -
CDR3aa: CASSQGTMGGFNEKLFF
CDR3nt: TGCGCCAGCAGCCAAGGAACCATGGGGGGGTTTAATGAAAAACTGTTTTTT

j_gene: TRBJ2-7
v_gene: TRBV5-8
abundance: -
d_gene: -
CDR3aa: CASSAGGAVNEQYF
CDR3nt: TGTGCCAGCAGCGCAGGGGGGGCGGTCAACGAGCAGTACTTC

j_gene: TRBJ1-1
v_gene: TRBV4-2
abundance: -
d_gene: -
CDR3aa: CASSQAVASMNTEAFF
CDR3nt: TGTGCCAGCAGCCAAGCGGTGGCCAGTATGAACACTGAAGCTTTCTTT

j_gene: TRBJ2-7
v_gene: TRBV2
abundance: -
d_gene: TRBD2
CDR3aa: CASTKRERSYEQYF
CDR3nt: TGTGCCAGCACCAAGCGGGAGAGGTCCTACGAGCAGTACTTC

j_gene: TRBJ1-5
v_gene: TRBV21-1
abundance: -
d_gene: -
CDR3aa: CASTEAQNQPQHF
CDR3nt: TGTGCCAGCACCGAGGCCCAAAATCAGCCCCAGCATTTT

j_gene: TRBJ2-3
v_gene: TRBV11-2
abundance: -
d_gene: -
CDR3aa: CASRRGNGADTQYF
CDR3nt: TGTGCCAGCAGGAGGGGCAACGGGGCAGATACGCAGTATTTT

j_gene: TRBJ2-1
v_gene: TRBV7-2
abundance: -
d_gene: -
CDR3aa: CASSLLAPSSYNEQFF
CDR3nt: TGTGCCAGCAGCTTGCTAGCGCCGAGCTCCTACAATGAGCAGTTCTTC

j_gene: TRBJ1-3
v_gene: TRBV6-5
abundance: -
d_gene: -
CDR3aa: CASSYSIRAGNTIYF
CDR3nt: TGTGCCAGCAGTTACTCAATCAGGGCCGGAAACACCATATATTTT

j_gene: TRBJ1-2
v_gene: TRBV6-5
abundance: -
d_gene: -
CDR3aa: CASSWGGSGYTF
CDR3nt: TGTGCCAGCAGTTGGGGAGGGAGCGGCTACACCTTC

j_gene: TRBJ2-7
v_gene: TRBV7-2
abundance: -
d_gene: -
CDR3aa: CASSHAYEQYF
CDR3nt: TGTGCCAGCAGCCATGCCTACGAGCAGTACTTC

j_gene: TRBJ1-4
v_gene: TRBV6-1
abundance: -
d_gene: TRBD1
CDR3aa: CASRLTGEPNEKLFF
CDR3nt: TGTGCCAGCAGGCTTACAGGGGAGCCTAATGAAAAACTGTTTTTT

j_gene: TRBJ1-5
v_gene: TRBV27
abundance: few
d_gene: -
CDR3aa: CASSLSGEYQPQHF
CDR3nt: TGTGCCAGCAGTTTATCTGGGGAATATCAGCCCCAGCATTTT

j_gene: TRBJ2-2
v_gene: TRBV7-2
abundance: -
d_gene: -
CDR3aa: CASRGLTEYTGELFF
CDR3nt: TGTGCCAGCAGGGGACTGACAGAGTACACCGGGGAGCTGTTTTTT

j_gene: TRBJ2-5
v_gene: TRBV6-5
abundance: -
d_gene: TRBD1
CDR3aa: CASRPGTVQETQYF
CDR3nt: TGTGCCAGCAGACCCGGGACAGTCCAAGAGACCCAGTACTTC

j_gene: TRBJ1-1
v_gene: TRBV6-4
abundance: -
d_gene: -
CDR3aa: CASSYQLNTEAFF
CDR3nt: TGTGCCAGCAGCTACCAGCTAAACACTGAAGCTTTCTTT

j_gene: TRBJ2-5
v_gene: TRBV5-4
abundance: -
d_gene: -
CDR3aa: CASSLGRGQETQYF
CDR3nt: TGTGCCAGCAGCTTGGGGAGGGGACAAGAGACCCAGTACTTC

j_gene: TRBJ1-1
v_gene: TRBV2
abundance: few
d_gene: TRBD1
CDR3aa: CASSGQGNEAFF
CDR3nt: TGTGCCAGCAGTGGACAGGGCAACGAAGCTTTCTTT